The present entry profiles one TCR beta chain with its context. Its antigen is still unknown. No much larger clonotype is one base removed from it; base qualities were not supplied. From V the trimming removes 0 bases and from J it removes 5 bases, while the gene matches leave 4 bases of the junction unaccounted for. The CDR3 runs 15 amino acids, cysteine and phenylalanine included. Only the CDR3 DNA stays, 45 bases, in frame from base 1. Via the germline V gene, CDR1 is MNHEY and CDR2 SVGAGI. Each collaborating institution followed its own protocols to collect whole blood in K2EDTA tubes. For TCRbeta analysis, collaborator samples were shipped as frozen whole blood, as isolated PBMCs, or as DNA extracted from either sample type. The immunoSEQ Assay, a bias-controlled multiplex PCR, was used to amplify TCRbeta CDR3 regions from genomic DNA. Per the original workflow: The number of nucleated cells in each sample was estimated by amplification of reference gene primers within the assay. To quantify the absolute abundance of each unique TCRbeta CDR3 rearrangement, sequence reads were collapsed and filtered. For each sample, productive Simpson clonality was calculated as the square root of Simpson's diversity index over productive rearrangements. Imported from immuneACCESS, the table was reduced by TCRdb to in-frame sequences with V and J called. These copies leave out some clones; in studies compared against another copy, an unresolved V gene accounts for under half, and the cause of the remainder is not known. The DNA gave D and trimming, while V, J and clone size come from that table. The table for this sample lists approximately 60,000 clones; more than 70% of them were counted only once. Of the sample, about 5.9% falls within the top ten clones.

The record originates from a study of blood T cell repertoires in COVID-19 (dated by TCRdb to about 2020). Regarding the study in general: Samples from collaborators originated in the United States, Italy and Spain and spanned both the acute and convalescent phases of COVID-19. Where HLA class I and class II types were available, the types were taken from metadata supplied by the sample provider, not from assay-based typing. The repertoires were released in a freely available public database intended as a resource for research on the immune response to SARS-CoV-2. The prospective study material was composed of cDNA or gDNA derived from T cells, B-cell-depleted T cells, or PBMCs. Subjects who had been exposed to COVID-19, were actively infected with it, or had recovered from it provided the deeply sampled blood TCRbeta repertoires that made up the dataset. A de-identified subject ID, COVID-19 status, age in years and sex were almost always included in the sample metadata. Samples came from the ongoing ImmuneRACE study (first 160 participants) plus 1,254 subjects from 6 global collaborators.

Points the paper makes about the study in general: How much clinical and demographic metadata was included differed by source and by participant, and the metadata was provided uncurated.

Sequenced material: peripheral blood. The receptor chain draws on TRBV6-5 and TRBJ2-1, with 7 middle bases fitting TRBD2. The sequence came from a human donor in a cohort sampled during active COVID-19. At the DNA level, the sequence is TGTGCCAGCAGTTACTCGAGAGGGAGGGACAATGAGCAGTTCTTC. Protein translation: CASSYSRGRDNEQFF.